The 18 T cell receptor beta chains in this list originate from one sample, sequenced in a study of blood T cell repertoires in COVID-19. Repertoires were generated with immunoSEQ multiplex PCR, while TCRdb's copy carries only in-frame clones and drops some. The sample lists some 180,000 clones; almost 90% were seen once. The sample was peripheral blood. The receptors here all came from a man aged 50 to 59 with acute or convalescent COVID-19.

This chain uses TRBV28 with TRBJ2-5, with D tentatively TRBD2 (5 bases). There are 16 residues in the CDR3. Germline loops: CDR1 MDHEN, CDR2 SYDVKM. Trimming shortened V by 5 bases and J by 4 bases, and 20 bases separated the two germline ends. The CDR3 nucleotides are TGTGCCAGCAGTCTCCCCGGGGATCAGACTGCAGAGACCCAGTACTTC. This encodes CASSLPGDQTAETQYF.

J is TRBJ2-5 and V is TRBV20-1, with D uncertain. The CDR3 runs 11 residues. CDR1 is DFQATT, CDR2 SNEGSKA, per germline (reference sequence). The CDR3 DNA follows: TGCAGCTCCGACGACACCCGGATCCAGTACTTC. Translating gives CSSDDTRIQYF.

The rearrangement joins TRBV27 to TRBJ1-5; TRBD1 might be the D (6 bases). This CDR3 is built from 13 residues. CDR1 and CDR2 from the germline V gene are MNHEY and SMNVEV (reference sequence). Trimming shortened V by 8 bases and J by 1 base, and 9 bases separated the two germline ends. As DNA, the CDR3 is TGTGCCAGCGGGACATTCAGCAATCAGCCCCAGCATTTT. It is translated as CASGTFSNQPQHF.

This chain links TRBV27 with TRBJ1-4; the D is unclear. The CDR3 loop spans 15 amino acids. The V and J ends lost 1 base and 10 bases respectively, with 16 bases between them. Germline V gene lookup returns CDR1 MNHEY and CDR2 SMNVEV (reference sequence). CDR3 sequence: CASSLLVGGKGKLFF. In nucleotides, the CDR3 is TGTGCCAGCAGTTTATTGGTAGGAGGGAAGGGAAAACTGTTTTTT.

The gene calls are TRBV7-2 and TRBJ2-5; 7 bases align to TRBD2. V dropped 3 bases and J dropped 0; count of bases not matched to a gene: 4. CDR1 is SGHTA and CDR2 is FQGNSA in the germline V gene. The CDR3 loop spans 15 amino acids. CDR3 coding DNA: TGTGCCAGCAGCTTTTTCGGGGGGAACCAAGAGACCCAGTACTTC. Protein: CASSFFGGNQETQYF. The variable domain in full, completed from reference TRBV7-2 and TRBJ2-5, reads GAGVSQSPSNKVTEKGKDVELRCDPISGHTALYWYRQSLGQGLEFLIYFQGNSAPDKSGLPSDRFSAERTGGSVSTLTIQRTQQEDSAVYLCASSFFGGNQETQYFGPGTRLLVL.

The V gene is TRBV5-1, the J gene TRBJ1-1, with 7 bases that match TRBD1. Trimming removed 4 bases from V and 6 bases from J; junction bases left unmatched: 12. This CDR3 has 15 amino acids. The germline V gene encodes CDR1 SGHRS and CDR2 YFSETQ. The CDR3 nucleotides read TGCGCCAGCAGCCAGACAGGGTCGGCCTCTCCTGAAGCTTTCTTT. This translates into CASSQTGSASPEAFF.

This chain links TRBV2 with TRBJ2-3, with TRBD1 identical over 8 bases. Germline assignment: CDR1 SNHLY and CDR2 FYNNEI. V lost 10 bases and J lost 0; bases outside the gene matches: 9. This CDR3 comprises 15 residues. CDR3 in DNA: TGTGCCACCCGAAGGACAGGGACTAGCACAGATACGCAGTATTTT. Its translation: CATRRTGTSTDTQYF.

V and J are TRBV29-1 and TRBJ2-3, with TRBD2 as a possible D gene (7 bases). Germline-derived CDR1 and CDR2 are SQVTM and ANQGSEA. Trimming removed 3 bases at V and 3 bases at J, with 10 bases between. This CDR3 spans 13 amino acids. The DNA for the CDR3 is TGCAGCGTTGAGGGAGGGGGGACAGATACGCAGTATTTT. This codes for CSVEGGGTDTQYF.

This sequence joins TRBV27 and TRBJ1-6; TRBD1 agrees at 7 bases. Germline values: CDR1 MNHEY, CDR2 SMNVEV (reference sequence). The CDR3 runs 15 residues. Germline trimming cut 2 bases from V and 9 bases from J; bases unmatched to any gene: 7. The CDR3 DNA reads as TGTGCCAGCAGTTTAGTCCGGGACAGTGGTTCACCCCTCCACTTT. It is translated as CASSLVRDSGSPLHF.

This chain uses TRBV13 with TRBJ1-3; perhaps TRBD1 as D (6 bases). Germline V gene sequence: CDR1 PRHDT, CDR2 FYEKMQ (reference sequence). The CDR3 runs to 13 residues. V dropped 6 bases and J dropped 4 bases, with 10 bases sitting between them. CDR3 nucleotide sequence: TGTGCCAGCAGGTTACAGGGAGGAAACACCATATATTTT. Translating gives CASRLQGGNTIYF. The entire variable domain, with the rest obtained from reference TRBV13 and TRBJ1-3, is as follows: AAGVIQSPRHLIKEKRETATLKCYPIPRHDTVYWYQQGPGQDPQFLISFYEKMQSDKGSIPDRFSAQQFSDYHSELNMSSLELGDSALYFCASRLQGGNTIYFGEGSWLTVV.

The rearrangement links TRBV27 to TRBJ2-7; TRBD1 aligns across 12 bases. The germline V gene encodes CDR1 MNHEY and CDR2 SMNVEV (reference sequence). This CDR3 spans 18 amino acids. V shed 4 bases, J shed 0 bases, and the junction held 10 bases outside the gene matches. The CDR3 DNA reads TGTGCCAGCAGTTCCTCGGGGACAGGGGGCTATAGCTCCTACGAGCAGTACTTC. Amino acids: CASSSSGTGGYSSYEQYF.

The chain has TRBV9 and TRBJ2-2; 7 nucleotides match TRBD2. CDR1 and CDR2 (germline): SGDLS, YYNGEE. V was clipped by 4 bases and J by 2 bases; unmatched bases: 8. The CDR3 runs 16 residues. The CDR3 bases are TGTGCCAGCAGCCCCCCTACTAGCGCTAACACCGGGGAGCTGTTTTTT. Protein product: CASSPPTSANTGELFF.

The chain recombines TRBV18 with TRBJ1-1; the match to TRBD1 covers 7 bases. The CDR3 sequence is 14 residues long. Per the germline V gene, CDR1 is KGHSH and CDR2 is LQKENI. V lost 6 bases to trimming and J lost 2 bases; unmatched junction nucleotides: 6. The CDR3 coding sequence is TGTGCCAGCTCCCAAGACAGGGTCAACACTGAAGCTTTCTTT. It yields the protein CASSQDRVNTEAFF.

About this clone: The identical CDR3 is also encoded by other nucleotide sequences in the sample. CDR3 protein: CASSFRGYGYTF. The CDR3 nucleotides read TGTGCCAGCAGTTTCAGGGGCTATGGCTACACCTTC. V is TRBV28 and J is TRBJ1-2, with D maybe TRBD1 (6 bases). Germline CDR1 MDHEN, CDR2 SYDVKM. This CDR3 spans 12 amino acids. V lost 3 bases and J lost 4, with 6 bases in between.

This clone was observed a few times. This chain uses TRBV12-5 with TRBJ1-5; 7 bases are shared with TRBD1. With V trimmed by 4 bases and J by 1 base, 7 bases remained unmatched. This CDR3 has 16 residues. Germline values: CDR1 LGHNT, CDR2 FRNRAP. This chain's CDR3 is CASGSNYRGSNQPQHF. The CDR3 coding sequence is TGTGCTAGTGGTTCGAACTACAGGGGCAGCAATCAGCCCCAGCATTTT.

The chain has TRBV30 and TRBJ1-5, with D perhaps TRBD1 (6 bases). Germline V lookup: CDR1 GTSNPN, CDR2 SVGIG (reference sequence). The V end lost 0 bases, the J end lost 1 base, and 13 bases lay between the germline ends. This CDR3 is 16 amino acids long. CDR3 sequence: CAWSVRGRGSNQPQHF. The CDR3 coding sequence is TGTGCCTGGAGTGTACGGGGCAGGGGCAGCAATCAGCCCCAGCATTTT.

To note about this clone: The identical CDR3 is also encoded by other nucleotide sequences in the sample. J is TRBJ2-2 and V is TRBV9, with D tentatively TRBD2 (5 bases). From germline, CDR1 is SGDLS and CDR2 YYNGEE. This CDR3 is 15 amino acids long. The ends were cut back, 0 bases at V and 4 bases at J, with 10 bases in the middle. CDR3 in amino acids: CASSVVGVGTGELFF. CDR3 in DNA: TGTGCCAGCAGCGTAGTCGGGGTCGGCACCGGGGAGCTGTTTTTT.

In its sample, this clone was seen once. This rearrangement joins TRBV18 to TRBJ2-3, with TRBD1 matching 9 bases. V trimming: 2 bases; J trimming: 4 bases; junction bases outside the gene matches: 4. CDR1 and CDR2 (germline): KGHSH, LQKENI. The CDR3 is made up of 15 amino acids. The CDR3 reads CASSPWDRDADTQYF. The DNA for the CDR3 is TGTGCCAGCTCACCATGGGACAGGGATGCAGATACGCAGTATTTT. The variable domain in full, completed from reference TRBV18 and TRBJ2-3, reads NAGVMQNPRHLVRRRGQEARLRCSPMKGHSHVYWYRQLPEEGLKFMVYLQKENIIDESGMPKERFSAEFPKEGPSILRIQQVVRGDSAAYFCASSPWDRDADTQYFGPGTRLTVL.